The present T cell receptor beta chain was sequenced within a study of a mutant IDH1 vaccine in newly diagnosed glioma. The repertoire was sequenced with immunoSEQ multiplex PCR; TCRdb's copy has only in-frame clones and lacks some. The profile shows fewer than 70,000 clones, around 83% of them singletons. CDR1 and CDR2 from the germline V gene are MNHEY and SMNVEV (reference sequence). V dropped 6 bases and J dropped 1 base, with 10 bases sitting between them. The CDR3 spans 14 residues. Comment on this clone: The antigen is unknown.

Time point specified: week 47, end of study. The vaccine gave 300 ug of a 20-mer mutant IDH1 peptide subcutaneously per dose. Those who donated had recent WHO grade 3 or 4 IDH1-mutant, ATRX-lost astrocytomas. This clonotype was obtained from a man younger than 45 with glioma. This chain links TRBV27 with TRBJ1-5; D not resolved. The sequences come from PBMCs, collected from a glioma patient whose treatment included an IDH1 peptide vaccine. CDR3 sequence: CASSPGGSNQPQHF. The CDR3 bases are TGTGCCAGCAGCCCCGGTGGGAGCAATCAGCCCCAGCATTTT.